The rows below give T cell receptor beta chains drawn from one sample of a study of Ad26.COV2.S vaccination and SARS-CoV-2 variants. The data were produced by immunoSEQ multiplex PCR, yet TCRdb's version contains in-frame clones alone and is incomplete. In the table there are some 270,000 clones, approximately 88% of which are singletons. The sample consisted of peripheral blood, taken in a trial of Ad26.COV2.S vaccine versus placebo. The receptors shown here come from a person aged 18-60 years who received the Ad26.COV2.S COVID-19 vaccine or a placebo. The CDR3 runs from the conserved cysteine through the conserved F or W. Each record gives: clone size, V gene, CDR3 length, J gene, CDR3 protein. Size is stated for part of the rows, as once, few or many counts, or as a class when the clone is expanded.

>NA|TRBV19|17|TRBJ2-3
CATQRGREPSTLDTQYF
>NA|TRBV6-2/TRBV6-3|14|TRBJ2-2
CASTPAQRPGELFF
>few|TRBV5-6|13|TRBJ1-1
CASSVLIRTEAFF
>NA|TRBV2|14|TRBJ2-4
CASSPGTGENIQYF
>few|TRBV5-4|14|TRBJ1-5
CASSPGGGNQPQHF
>NA|TRBV29-1|13|TRBJ2-1
CSATSGRGNEQFF
>NA|TRBV6-5|13|TRBJ1-5
CASRHREDQPQHF
>NA|TRBV19|14|TRBJ1-2
CASSIAEGGGSYTF
>NA|TRBV28|16|TRBJ2-5
CASSDDRWTSGETQYF
>once|TRBV6-5|12|TRBJ2-3
CASSHSTDTQYF
>NA|TRBV5-1|19|TRBJ1-3
CASSLDLGTGGFGGNTIYF
>once|TRBV4-3|16|TRBJ1-2
CASSQSGEEGNYGYTF
>once|TRBV7-9|15|TRBJ2-1
CASSFGGDSYNEQFF
>NA|TRBV6-5|14|TRBJ1-1
CASSSLRTNTEAFF
>NA|TRBV30|13|TRBJ1-3
CAWTRGRGNTIYF
>NA|TRBV4-1|15|TRBJ2-1
CASSHVGGSGNEQFF
>NA|TRBV6-5|13|TRBJ1-4
CASRAGGGEKLFF
>NA|TRBV9|14|TRBJ2-2
CASSVEISRGELFF
>NA|TRBV19|14|TRBJ2-1
CASGARAGVNEQFF
>once|TRBV30|14|TRBJ2-1
CAWRLQGVRNEQFF
>NA|TRBV30|11|TRBJ1-1
CAWSRAAEAFF
>NA|TRBV4-1|15|TRBJ1-2
CASSHRQAANYGYTF
>NA|TRBV10-3|14|TRBJ2-3
CAIGRGANTDTQYF
>NA|TRBV3-1/TRBV3-2|15|TRBJ1-6
CASAGATGVASPLHF
>NA|TRBV5-6|14|TRBJ1-2
CASTTGTRFYGYTF
>NA|TRBV3-1/TRBV3-2|17|TRBJ2-3
CASSQDNSGGAPDTQYF
>NA|TRBV24-1|15|TRBJ2-5
CATSDAGAGLETQYF
>NA|TRBV9|14|TRBJ1-2
CASSVGRRGDGYTF
>NA|TRBV3-1/TRBV3-2|13|TRBJ1-2
CASSQDGNYGYTF
>NA|TRBV19|15|TRBJ2-5
CASSTSGLGMETQYF
>few|TRBV7-3|15|TRBJ2-3
CASSTGQGLTDTQYF
>NA|TRBV29-1|15|TRBJ1-2
CSVGKGPLSNYGYTF
>NA|TRBV5-4|13|TRBJ1-1
CASRWRGGTEAFF
>NA|TRBV12-3/TRBV12-4|13|TRBJ2-3
CASRAPSTDTQYF
>many|TRBV13|15|TRBJ1-1
CASSLRGAGDTEAFF
>NA|TRBV5-5|17|TRBJ1-1
CASSPGQGANGNTEAFF
>NA|TRBV5-1|14|TRBJ2-1
CASSLAWQGNEQFF
>NA|TRBV5-1|14|TRBJ2-1
CASSVSTRNNEQFF
>NA|TRBV5-1|15|TRBJ2-5
CASSFGTALKETQYF
>few|TRBV27|13|TRBJ1-1
CASSLERNTEAFF
>NA|TRBV4-2|13|TRBJ1-2
CAGGQGENYGYTF
>NA|TRBV5-4|14|TRBJ1-2
CASSWRGTEGGYTF
>NA|TRBV9|17|TRBJ2-3
CASSPMARRGFTDTQYF
>few|TRBV5-6|18|TRBJ2-2
CASSSYSLTSGWAGELFF
>NA|TRBV2|13|TRBJ2-1
CASIHRAYNEQFF
>NA|TRBV27|14|TRBJ1-2
CASSLSQGVYGYTF
>NA|TRBV6-6|12|TRBJ1-5
CASSYSSQPQHF
>NA|TRBV5-4|15|TRBJ1-1
CASSLAGNLDTEAFF
>NA|TRBV4-2|14|TRBJ1-1
CASSQRLRNTEAFF
>NA|TRBV6-6|11|TRBJ2-5
CASSRVGTQYF
>NA|TRBV7-8|15|TRBJ2-5
CASSFYGGRQETQYF
>NA|TRBV7-9|15|TRBJ1-5
CASSSQGWSNQPQHF
>NA|TRBV7-9|14|TRBJ1-2
CASSKIRTGYGYTF
>NA|TRBV9|18|TRBJ2-1
CASSVVASGSASYNEQFF
>NA|TRBV27|15|TRBJ1-2
CASSLLGGGNYGYTF
>NA|TRBV6-6|16|TRBJ1-5
CASSYPGMSSNQPQHF
>NA|TRBV5-6|12|TRBJ2-2
CASSPGPGELFF
>few|TRBV7-9|12|TRBJ2-1
CASSLVSDEQFF